The 15 T cell receptor beta chains below all came from one sample that was sequenced in a study of OX40 agonist ivuxolimab in advanced cancers. Sequencing was performed with immunoSEQ multiplex PCR; in TCRdb, only in-frame clones are kept and a portion is missing. The table lists about 51,000 clones, approximately 84% of them singletons. The sequenced sample was CD4+ or CD8+ T cells sorted from blood, obtained in a trial of the OX40 agonist ivuxolimab. The receptors shown here come from an adult with an advanced solid tumor such as melanoma, head and neck, liver or kidney cancer.

The chain links TRBV5-1 to TRBJ1-4, with D maybe TRBD1 (5 bases). V gave up 0 bases and J gave up 0 bases, with 9 bases separating them. CDR3 length: 16 residues. In germline, CDR1 is SGHRS, CDR2 YFSETQ. This CDR3 reads CASSLGQHATNEKLFF. CDR3 DNA: TGCGCCAGCAGCTTGGGACAGCATGCAACTAATGAAAAACTGTTTTTT.

V and J are TRBV23-1 and TRBJ2-4; TRBD2 agrees at 11 bases. TRBV23-1 has ORF status, its function being uncertain. The junction had 9 bases not matched to a gene; V was cut back by 2 bases and J by 6 bases. CDR3 length: 17 residues. The CDR3 spells CASSQGASGGWGNIQYF. CDR3 DNA: TGCGCCAGCAGTCAAGGGGCTAGCGGGGGGTGGGGAAACATTCAGTACTTC.

This CDR3 reads CASSLDGSYEQYF. In nucleotides, the CDR3 is TGTGCCAGCAGCTTAGACGGCTCCTACGAGCAGTACTTC. V is TRBV7-8 and J is TRBJ2-7; D call uncertain. This CDR3 has 13 residues. Germline V CDR1 and CDR2: SGHVS, FQNEAQ. Trimming removed 1 base at V and 0 bases at J, with 4 bases between.

The rearrangement links TRBV6-1 to TRBJ1-5, with TRBD1 as a possible D gene (5 bases). Germline loops: CDR1 MNHNS, CDR2 SASEGT. V shed 4 bases and J shed 0 bases, with 19 bases lying between them. The CDR3 is 18 residues long. CDR3 bases: TGTGCCAGCAGTGCCTCATCTTTTGGGGGGAGTAGCAATCAGCCCCAGCATTTT. It is translated as CASSASSFGGSSNQPQHF.

The V and J genes are TRBV5-4 and TRBJ2-3; TRBD2 agrees at 13 bases. The CDR3 loop spans 17 amino acids. Germline V gene lookup returns CDR1 SGHNT and CDR2 YYREEE (reference sequence). V lost 4 bases and J lost 3; bases outside the gene matches: 8. This CDR3 is CASSPGETSGGTDTQYF. The CDR3 DNA sequence: TGTGCCAGCAGCCCCGGAGAGACTAGCGGGGGGACAGATACGCAGTATTTT.

The chain uses TRBV5-1 and TRBJ2-3, with 7 bases matching TRBD2. Germline lookup yields CDR1 SGHRS and CDR2 YFSETQ. Germline trimming cut 6 bases from V and 2 bases from J; bases unmatched to any gene: 6. CDR3 size: 14 residues. In DNA, the CDR3 is TGCGCCAGCACACCGGGACTAACCACAGATACGCAGTATTTT. Translation gives CASTPGLTTDTQYF.

V and J are TRBV18 and TRBJ2-5; 9 nucleotides line up with TRBD2. Germline V gene lookup returns CDR1 KGHSH and CDR2 LQKENI. The CDR3 covers 15 residues. V lost 3 bases, J lost 4 bases, and 6 bases stayed unmatched. The CDR3 loop is CASSPRKRGAETQYF. CDR3 coding DNA: TGTGCCAGCTCACCCCGTAAGCGGGGGGCAGAGACCCAGTACTTC.

The count of this clone is one. In DNA, the CDR3 is TGTGCCAGCAGCCTGACACCTACCTATAATTCACCCCTCCACTTT. Translation gives CASSLTPTYNSPLHF. The V gene is TRBV6-5, the J gene TRBJ1-6; no clear D gene. From germline, CDR1 is MNHEY and CDR2 SVGAGI. This CDR3 is 15 amino acids long. Trimming pared 6 bases from V and 2 bases from J, leaving 11 bases between.

This sequence joins TRBV7-2 and TRBJ1-2; tentatively, D is TRBD1 (5 bases). Germline CDR1 reads SGHTA; CDR2 reads FQGNSA. V was clipped by 3 bases and J by 5 bases, with 13 bases between them. The CDR3 runs 14 residues. The DNA for the CDR3 is TGTGCCAGCAGCTTGGGGCTCAAGGGTTATGGCTACACCTTC. It encodes CASSLGLKGYGYTF.

The chain uses TRBV5-5 and TRBJ1-1; no firm D call. The V and J ends lost 0 bases and 0 bases respectively, with 9 bases between them. This CDR3 comprises 15 residues. Germline CDR1 is SGHKS and CDR2 is YYEKEE (reference sequence). The CDR3: CASSLVVGVNTEAFF. For the CDR3, the DNA is TGTGCCAGCAGCTTGGTCGTTGGTGTGAACACTGAAGCTTTCTTT.

This clone was detected only once. The chain has TRBV10-3 and TRBJ1-4, with D possibly TRBD1 on 5 matching bases. Germline-derived CDR1 and CDR2 are ENHRY and SYGVKD. V lost 4 bases, J lost 6 bases, and 9 bases lay in between. The CDR3 loop spans 13 amino acids. CDR3: CAISARVDEKLFF. As DNA, the CDR3 is TGTGCCATCAGTGCCAGGGTAGATGAAAAACTGTTTTTT.

The genes are TRBV7-8 and TRBJ2-7; a possible D gene is TRBD2 (5 bases). This CDR3 spans 13 amino acids. Trimming left V 1 base short and J 5 bases short, with 9 bases between. Germline-derived CDR1 and CDR2 are SGHVS and FQNEAQ. CDR3 in DNA: TGTGCCAGCAGCTTAGTTCGGGGTCACGAGCAGTACTTC. This gives the protein CASSLVRGHEQYF. Together with reference TRBV7-8 and TRBJ2-7, the CDR3 gives the full variable domain: GAGVSQSPRYKVAKRGQDVALRCDPISGHVSLFWYQQALGQGPEFLTYFQNEAQLDKSGLPSDRFFAERPEGSVSTLKIQRTQQEDSAVYLCASSLVRGHEQYFGPGTRLTVT.

This clone was counted a single time. The chain employs TRBV23-1 and TRBJ2-5, with TRBD2 as a possible D gene (6 bases). TRBV23-1 has ORF status, its function being uncertain. This CDR3 comprises 15 residues. V shed 9 bases and J shed 4 bases, with 21 bases lying between them. In DNA form, the CDR3 reads TGCGCCAGGTCAACCCGGGACTCACTTCCAGAGACCCAGTACTTC. This encodes CARSTRDSLPETQYF.

The chain recombines TRBV27 with TRBJ2-7; D tentatively fits TRBD1 or TRBD2 (5 bases each). The V end was cut by 6 bases, the J end by 2 bases, with 20 bases between. CDR1 and CDR2 from the germline V gene are MNHEY and SMNVEV (reference sequence). The length of the CDR3 is 16 residues. CDR3 bases: TGTGCCAGCAGACGGACCTCCCGGGACGGAGCCTACGAGCAGTACTTC. Protein: CASRRTSRDGAYEQYF.

This rearrangement joins TRBV2 to TRBJ1-5; 7 bases map to TRBD1. Germline V gene data show CDR1 as SNHLY and CDR2 as FYNNEI. J lost 4 bases, V lost 6 bases, and 15 bases had no gene match. The CDR3 spans 17 residues. The CDR3 reads CASRPLYDRALNQPQHF. In DNA form, the CDR3 reads TGTGCCAGCAGACCTTTATACGACAGGGCCCTGAATCAGCCCCAGCATTTT.